This TCR beta chain appears in the sequencing data of a study of T cell responses to AZD1222 COVID-19 vaccine. Study results and limitations: Epitopes outside B.1.351 and B.1.1.7 mutated regions reportedly drew nearly half of spike TCRs. Repertoire sampling occurred only after the peak T cell response. Only 5 or 6 individuals given AZD1222 were seropositive at baseline. Donors were chiefly white British, with a greater number of females, and clonal diversity was perhaps underestimated.

This clone has a handful of counts. The antigen remains undetermined. This CDR3 contains 14 residues. Data came from immunoSEQ multiplex PCR; TCRdb stores just in-frame clones and leaves some out. The repertoire has approximately 150,000 clones, 90% of them found once; the top ten carry around 1.6%. The origin of this receptor is an adult who received the AZD1222 COVID-19 vaccine. This material consisted of peripheral blood, taken 28 days after the second AZD1222 dose. The chain joins TRBV21-1 to TRBJ1-5; TRBD1, the table's D call, lacks a check against the DNA. TRBV21-1 is classified as a pseudogene. The CDR3 region is CASSKQGESRPQHF. The CDR3 nucleotides are TGTGCCAGCAGCAAACAGGGTGAGAGTAGGCCCCAGCATTTT.